The TCR beta chain under discussion was sequenced for a study of OX40 agonist ivuxolimab in advanced cancers. Study in general: An anti-OX40 (CD134) antibody with agonistic activity, ivuxolimab, was administered to patients. A diagnosis of hepatocellular carcinoma, melanoma, renal cell or head and neck cancer was present in dose-escalation patients.

General observations from the study: Both blood CD4+ and CD8+ T cells showed clonal growth by week 6 at 0.1 to 3.0 mg/kg.

Blood specimens came from baseline, cycle 4 day 1, and cycle 7 day 1. Repertoires were generated with immunoSEQ multiplex PCR, while TCRdb's copy carries only in-frame clones and drops some. The sample contains 100,000 to 150,000 clones, roughly 91% of which appear only once. In regard to this clone: Its cognate antigen is unknown.

The CDR3 runs 14 residues. The germline V gene has CDR1 MNHEY and CDR2 SVGAGI. The chain carries TRBV6-5 and TRBJ2-5; the D is unclear. The J call may be wrong; the DNA end is better matched by TRBJ2-7. The specimen was CD4+ or CD8+ T cells sorted from blood, collected in a trial of the OX40 agonist ivuxolimab. The receptor comes from an adult with an advanced solid tumor such as melanoma, head and neck, liver or kidney cancer. The CDR3 nucleotides read TGTGCCAGCAGTTTCTCCCTTGGGACCTACGAGCAGTACTTC. Translating it yields CASSFSLGTYEQYF.